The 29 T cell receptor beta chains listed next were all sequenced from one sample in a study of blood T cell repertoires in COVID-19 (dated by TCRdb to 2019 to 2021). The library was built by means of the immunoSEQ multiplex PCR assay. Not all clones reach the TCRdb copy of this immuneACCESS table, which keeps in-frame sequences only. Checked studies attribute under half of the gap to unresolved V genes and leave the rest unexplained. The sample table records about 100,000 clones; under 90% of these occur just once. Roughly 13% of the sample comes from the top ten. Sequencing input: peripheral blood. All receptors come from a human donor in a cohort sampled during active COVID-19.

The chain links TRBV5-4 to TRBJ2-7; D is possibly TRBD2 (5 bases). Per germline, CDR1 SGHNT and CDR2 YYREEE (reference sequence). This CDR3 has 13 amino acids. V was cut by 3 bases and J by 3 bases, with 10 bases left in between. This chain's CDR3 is CASSSGGIYEQYF. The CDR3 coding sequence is TGTGCCAGCAGCTCCGGAGGTATCTACGAGCAGTACTTC.

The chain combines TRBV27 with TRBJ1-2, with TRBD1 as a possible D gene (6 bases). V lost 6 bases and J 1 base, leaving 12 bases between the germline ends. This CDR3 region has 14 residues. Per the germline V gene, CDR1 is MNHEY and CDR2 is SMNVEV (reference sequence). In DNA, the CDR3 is TGTGCCAGCAGCAGGGGATCCCATAACTATGGCTACACCTTC. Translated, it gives CASSRGSHNYGYTF.

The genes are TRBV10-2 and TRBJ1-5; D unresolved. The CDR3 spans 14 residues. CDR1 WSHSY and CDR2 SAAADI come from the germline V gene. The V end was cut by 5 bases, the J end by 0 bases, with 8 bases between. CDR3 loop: CASSLRYSNQPQHF. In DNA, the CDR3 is TGCGCCAGCAGTTTGCGGTATAGCAATCAGCCCCAGCATTTT.

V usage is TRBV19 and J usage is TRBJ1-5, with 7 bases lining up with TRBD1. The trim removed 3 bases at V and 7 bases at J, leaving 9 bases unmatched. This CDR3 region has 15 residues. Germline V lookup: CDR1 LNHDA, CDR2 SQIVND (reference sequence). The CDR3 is CASSMYGTQGQPQHF. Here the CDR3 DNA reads TGTGCCAGTAGTATGTATGGCACACAGGGGCAGCCCCAGCATTTT.

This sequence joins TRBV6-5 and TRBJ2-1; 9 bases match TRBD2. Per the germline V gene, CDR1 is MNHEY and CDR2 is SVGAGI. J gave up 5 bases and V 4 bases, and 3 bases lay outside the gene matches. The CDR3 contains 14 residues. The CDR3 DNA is TGTGCCAGCAGTTCCCGACTAGCGGACAATGAGCAGTTCTTC. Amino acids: CASSSRLADNEQFF.

CDR3 sequence: CASSLGQGYGYTF. The CDR3 coding sequence is TGTGCCAGCAGCCTCGGACAGGGCTATGGCTACACCTTC. The chain recombines TRBV3-1 (or the pseudogene TRBV3-2) with TRBJ1-2; 8 positions agree with TRBD1. The J segment lost 4 bases and the V segment lost 4 bases, leaving 2 bases of the junction unmatched. The CDR3 contains 13 residues. Germline V lookup: CDR1 LGHDT, CDR2 YNNKEL (reference sequence).

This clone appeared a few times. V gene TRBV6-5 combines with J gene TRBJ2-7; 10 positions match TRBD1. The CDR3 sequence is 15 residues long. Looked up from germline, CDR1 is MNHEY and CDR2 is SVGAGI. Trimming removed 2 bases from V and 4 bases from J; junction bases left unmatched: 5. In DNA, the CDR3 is TGTGCCAGCAGTTACCGGGACAGGGGAATGTACGAGCAGTACTTC. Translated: CASSYRDRGMYEQYF.

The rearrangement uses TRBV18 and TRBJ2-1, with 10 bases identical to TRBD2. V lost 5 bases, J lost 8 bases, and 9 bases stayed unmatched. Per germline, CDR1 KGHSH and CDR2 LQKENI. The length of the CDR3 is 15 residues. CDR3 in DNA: TGTGCCAGCTCAACCGCCCCTAGCGGGGGATATGAGCAGTTCTTC. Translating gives CASSTAPSGGYEQFF.

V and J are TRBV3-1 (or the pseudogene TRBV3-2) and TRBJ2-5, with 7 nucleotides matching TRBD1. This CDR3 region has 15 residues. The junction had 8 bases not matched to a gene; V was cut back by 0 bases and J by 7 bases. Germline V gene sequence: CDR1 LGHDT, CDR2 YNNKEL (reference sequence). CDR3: CASSQDGQAGGTQYF. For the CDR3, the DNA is TGTGCCAGCAGCCAAGATGGACAGGCTGGCGGGACCCAGTACTTC.

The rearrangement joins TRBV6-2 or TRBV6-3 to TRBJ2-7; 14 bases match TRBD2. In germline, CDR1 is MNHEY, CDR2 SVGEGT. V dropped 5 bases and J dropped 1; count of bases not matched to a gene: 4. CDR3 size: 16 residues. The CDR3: CASSQRLAGGSYEQYF. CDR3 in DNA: TGTGCCAGCAGTCAGCGACTAGCGGGAGGGTCCTACGAGCAGTACTTC.

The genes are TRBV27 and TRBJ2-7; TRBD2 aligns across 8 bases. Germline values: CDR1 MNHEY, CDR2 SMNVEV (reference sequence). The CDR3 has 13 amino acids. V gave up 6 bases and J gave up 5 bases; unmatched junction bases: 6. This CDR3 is CASSPGGFNEQYF. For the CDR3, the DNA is TGTGCCAGCAGCCCGGGGGGGTTCAACGAGCAGTACTTC.

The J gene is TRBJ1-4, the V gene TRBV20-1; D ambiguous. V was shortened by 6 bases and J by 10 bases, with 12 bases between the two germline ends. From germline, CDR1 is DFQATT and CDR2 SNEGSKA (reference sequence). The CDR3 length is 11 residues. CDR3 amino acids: CSAGLVGKLFF. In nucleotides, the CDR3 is TGCAGTGCCGGTCTCGTTGGAAAACTGTTTTTT.

The CDR3 nucleotides read TGTGCCGCGCACCGGGACAGGAATGACTCACCCCTCCACTTT. Its protein is CAAHRDRNDSPLHF. The V call is TRBV10-3, the J call TRBJ1-6, with 8 nucleotides matching TRBD1. Germline values: CDR1 ENHRY, CDR2 SYGVKD. This CDR3 region has 14 residues. Trimming cost V 11 bases and J 10 bases; bases outside gene matches: 13.

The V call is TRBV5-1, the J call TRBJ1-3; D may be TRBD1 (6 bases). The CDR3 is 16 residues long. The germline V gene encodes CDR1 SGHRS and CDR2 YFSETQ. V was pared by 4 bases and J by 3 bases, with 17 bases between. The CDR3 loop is CASSKGTPGIGNTIYF. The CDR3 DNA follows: TGCGCCAGCAGCAAAGGGACACCGGGCATTGGAAACACCATATATTTT.

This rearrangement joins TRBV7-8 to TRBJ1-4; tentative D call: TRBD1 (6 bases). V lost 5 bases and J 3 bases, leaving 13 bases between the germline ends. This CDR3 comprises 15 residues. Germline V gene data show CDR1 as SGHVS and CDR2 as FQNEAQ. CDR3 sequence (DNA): TGTGCCAGCAGCGGTACAGGGAGGGCTAATGAAAAACTGTTTTTT. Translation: CASSGTGRANEKLFF.

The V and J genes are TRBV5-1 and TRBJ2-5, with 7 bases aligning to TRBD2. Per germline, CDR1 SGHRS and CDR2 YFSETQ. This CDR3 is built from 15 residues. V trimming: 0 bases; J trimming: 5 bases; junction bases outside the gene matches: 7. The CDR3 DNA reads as TGCGCCAGCAGCTTGGATGGCGGGGGTCTGGAGACCCAGTACTTC. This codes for CASSLDGGGLETQYF. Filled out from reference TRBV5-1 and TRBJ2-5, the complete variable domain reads KAGVTQTPRYLIKTRGQQVTLSCSPISGHRSVSWYQQTPGQGLQFLFEYFSETQRNKGNFPGRFSGRQFSNSRSEMNVSTLELGDSALYLCASSLDGGGLETQYFGPGTRLLVL.

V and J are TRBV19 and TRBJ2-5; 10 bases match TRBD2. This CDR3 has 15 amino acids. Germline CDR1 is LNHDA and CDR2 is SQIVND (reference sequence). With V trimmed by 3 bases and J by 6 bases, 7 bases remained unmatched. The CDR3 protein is CASSMRAGGLQTQYF. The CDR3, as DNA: TGTGCCAGTAGTATGAGAGCGGGGGGGCTACAGACCCAGTACTTC.

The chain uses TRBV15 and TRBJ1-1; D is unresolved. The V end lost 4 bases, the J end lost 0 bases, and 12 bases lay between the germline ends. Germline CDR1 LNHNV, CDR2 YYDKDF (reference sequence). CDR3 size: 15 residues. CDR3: CATSMTWSLNTEAFF. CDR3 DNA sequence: TGTGCCACCAGCATGACCTGGAGCTTGAACACTGAAGCTTTCTTT. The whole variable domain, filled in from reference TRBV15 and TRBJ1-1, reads DAMVIQNPRYQVTQFGKPVTLSCSQTLNHNVMYWYQQKSSQAPKLLFHYYDKDFNNEADTPDNFQSRRPNTSFCFLDIRSPGLGDTAMYLCATSMTWSLNTEAFFGQGTRLTVV.

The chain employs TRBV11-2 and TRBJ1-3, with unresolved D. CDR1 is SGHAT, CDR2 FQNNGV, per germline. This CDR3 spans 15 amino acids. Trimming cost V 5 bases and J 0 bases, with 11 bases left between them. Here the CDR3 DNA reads TGTGCCAGCAGCCGTCGTGGCCTCTCTGGAAACACCATATATTTT. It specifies CASSRRGLSGNTIYF.

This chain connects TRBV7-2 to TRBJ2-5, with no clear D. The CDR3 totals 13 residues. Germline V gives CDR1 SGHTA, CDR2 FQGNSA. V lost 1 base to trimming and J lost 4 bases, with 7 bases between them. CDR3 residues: CASSLGLPETQYF. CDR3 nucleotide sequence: TGTGCCAGCAGCTTAGGGCTCCCAGAGACCCAGTACTTC. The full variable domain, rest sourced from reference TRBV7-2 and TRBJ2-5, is GAGVSQSPSNKVTEKGKDVELRCDPISGHTALYWYRQSLGQGLEFLIYFQGNSAPDKSGLPSDRFSAERTGGSVSTLTIQRTQQEDSAVYLCASSLGLPETQYFGPGTRLLVL.

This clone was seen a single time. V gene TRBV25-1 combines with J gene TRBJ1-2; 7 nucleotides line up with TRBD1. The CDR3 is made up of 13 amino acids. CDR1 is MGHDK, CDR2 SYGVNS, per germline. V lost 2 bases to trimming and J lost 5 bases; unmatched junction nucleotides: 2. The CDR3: CASSEGTVYGYTF. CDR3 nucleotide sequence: TGTGCCAGCAGTGAAGGGACAGTGTATGGCTACACCTTC.

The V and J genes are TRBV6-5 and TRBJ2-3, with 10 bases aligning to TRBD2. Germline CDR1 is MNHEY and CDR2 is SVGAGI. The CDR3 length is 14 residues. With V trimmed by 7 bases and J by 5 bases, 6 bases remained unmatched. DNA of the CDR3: TGTGCCAGCAAGCCAGCGGGGGGGCGAGATACGCAGTATTTT. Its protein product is CASKPAGGRDTQYF.

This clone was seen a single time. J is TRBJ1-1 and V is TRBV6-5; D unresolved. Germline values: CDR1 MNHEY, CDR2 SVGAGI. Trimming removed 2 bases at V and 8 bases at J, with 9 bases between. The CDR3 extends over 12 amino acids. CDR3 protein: CASSYVGGEAFF. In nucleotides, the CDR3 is TGTGCCAGCAGTTACGTGGGCGGGGAAGCTTTCTTT.

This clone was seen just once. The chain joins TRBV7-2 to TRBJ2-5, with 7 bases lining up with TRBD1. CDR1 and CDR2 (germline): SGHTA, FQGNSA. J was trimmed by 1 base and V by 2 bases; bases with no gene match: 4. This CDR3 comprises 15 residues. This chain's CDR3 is CASSLNRGSQETQYF. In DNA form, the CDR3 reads TGTGCCAGCAGCTTAAACAGGGGAAGCCAAGAGACCCAGTACTTC.

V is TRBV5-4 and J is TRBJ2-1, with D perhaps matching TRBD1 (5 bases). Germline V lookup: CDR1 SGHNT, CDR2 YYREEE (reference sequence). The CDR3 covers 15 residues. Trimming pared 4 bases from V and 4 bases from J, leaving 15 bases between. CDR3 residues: CASSPARQTYNEQFF. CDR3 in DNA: TGTGCCAGCAGCCCGGCCAGACAGACTTACAATGAGCAGTTCTTC.

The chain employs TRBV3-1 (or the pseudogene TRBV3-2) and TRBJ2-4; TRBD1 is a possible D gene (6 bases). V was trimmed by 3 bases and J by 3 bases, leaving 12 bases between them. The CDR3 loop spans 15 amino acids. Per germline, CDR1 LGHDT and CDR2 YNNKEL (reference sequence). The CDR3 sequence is CASSHTDRLKNIQYF. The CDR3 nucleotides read TGTGCCAGCAGCCACACCGACAGGCTCAAAAACATTCAGTACTTC.

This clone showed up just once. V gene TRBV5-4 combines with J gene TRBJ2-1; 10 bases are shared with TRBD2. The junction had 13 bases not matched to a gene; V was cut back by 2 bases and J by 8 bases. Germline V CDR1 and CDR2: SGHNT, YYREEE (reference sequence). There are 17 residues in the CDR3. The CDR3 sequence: CASSFRRERGGRDEQFF. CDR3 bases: TGTGCCAGCAGCTTCAGGCGAGAGCGGGGGGGCAGGGATGAGCAGTTCTTC.

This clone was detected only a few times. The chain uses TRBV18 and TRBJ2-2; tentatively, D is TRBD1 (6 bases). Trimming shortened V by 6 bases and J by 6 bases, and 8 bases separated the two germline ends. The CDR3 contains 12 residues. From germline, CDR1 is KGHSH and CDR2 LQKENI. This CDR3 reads CASSTGSGELFF. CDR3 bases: TGTGCCAGCTCTACAGGGTCCGGGGAGCTGTTTTTT.

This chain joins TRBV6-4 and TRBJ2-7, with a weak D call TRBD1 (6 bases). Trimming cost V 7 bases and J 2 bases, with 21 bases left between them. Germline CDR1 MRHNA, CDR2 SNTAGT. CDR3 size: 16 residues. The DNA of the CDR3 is TGTGCCAGCAACCATGGATTTGACAGGCCCACCTACGAGCAGTACTTC. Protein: CASNHGFDRPTYEQYF.